A single sample is the source of the 32 T cell receptor beta chains below, sequenced in a study of neurological immune-mediated disorders. TCRdb independently ran MiXCR on the 5' RACE reads; one entry per CDR3 protein. The data hold 20,000 to 30,000 distinct CDR3 sequences, with more than 10% observed a single time. Material: PBMCs. These receptors all come from a woman aged 55-70 years with HTLV-1-associated myelopathy (HAM/TSP).

This clonotype was seen more than once but under ten times. This chain connects TRBV9 to TRBJ1-2; the match to TRBD1 covers 9 bases. Germline CDR1 and CDR2: SGDLS and YYNGEE. The CDR3 has 13 residues. V lost 2 bases and J lost 8; bases outside the gene matches: 4. In DNA form, the CDR3 reads TGTGCCAGCAGCGTGAGCACAGGGGGCGGCTACACCTTC. Encoded protein: CASSVSTGGGYTF.

By frequency in the sample, this clonotype is medium-sized (0.01 to 0.1%). This chain's CDR3 is CASSLSRASTDTQYF. CDR3 sequence (DNA): TGTGCCAGCAGCTTATCCAGGGCCAGCACAGATACGCAGTATTTT. V gene TRBV7-6 combines with J gene TRBJ2-3; perhaps TRBD1 as D (5 bases). Germline CDR1 reads SGHVS; CDR2 reads FNYEAQ. This CDR3 contains 15 residues. V shed 2 bases and J shed 0 bases, with 9 bases lying between them.

This clonotype was recorded many times. The chain links TRBV12-3 or TRBV12-4 to TRBJ2-3; 7 nucleotides line up with TRBD2. CDR3 size: 13 residues. Trimming cost V 10 bases and J 0 bases; bases outside gene matches: 4. CDR3 sequence (DNA): TGTGCCACTACGCGGGGGAGCACAGATACGCAGTATTTT. Encoded protein: CATTRGSTDTQYF.

A word on this clonotype: No conserved phenylalanine or tryptophan is present at the end of the CDR3, so a read error is the likely explanation. The chain links TRBV20-1 to TRBJ2-5, with D possibly being TRBD1 or TRBD2 (6 bases each). In germline, CDR1 is DFQATT, CDR2 SNEGSKA (reference sequence). V lost 7 bases and J lost 4, with 16 bases in between. CDR3 length: 13 amino acids. In DNA form, the CDR3 reads TGCAGTGTCGTCGGGGGCTACCCAGAGACCCAGTACGTC. Its protein is CSVVGGYPETQYV.

This clonotype appeared many times. The J gene is TRBJ1-1, the V gene TRBV12-5; no reliable D call. CDR1 LGHNT and CDR2 FRNRAP come from the germline V gene. The V gene lost 3 bases and the J gene lost 4 bases, with 9 bases spanning the gap. The length of the CDR3 is 13 residues. The CDR3: CASGFAGATEAFF. The CDR3 nucleotides are TGTGCTAGTGGTTTCGCAGGAGCCACTGAAGCTTTCTTT. Using reference TRBV12-5 and TRBJ1-1 for the parts outside the CDR3, the full variable domain is DARVTQTPRHKVTEMGQEVTMRCQPILGHNTVFWYRQTMMQGLELLAYFRNRAPLDDSGMPKDRFSAEMPDATLATLKIQPSEPRDSAVYFCASGFAGATEAFFGQGTRLTVV.

Many counts were recorded for this clonotype. The chain joins TRBV29-1 to TRBJ2-7; 10 nucleotides align to TRBD1. Per the germline V gene, CDR1 is SQVTM and CDR2 is ANQGSEA. The length of the CDR3 is 14 residues. Trimming took 4 bases from V and 3 from J; bases not matched to a gene: 6. In DNA, the CDR3 is TGCAGCGTTGCCCGGGACAGGGGCCTCTACGAGCAGTACTTC. It specifies CSVARDRGLYEQYF.

The table lists this clonotype with many counts. CDR3 sequence (DNA): TGTGCCAGCAGTTTCACGACAGGGTTCGAGCAGTACTTC. Encoded protein: CASSFTTGFEQYF. J is TRBJ2-7 and V is TRBV6-5, with 7 bases that match TRBD1. The germline V gene has CDR1 MNHEY and CDR2 SVGAGI. Trimming removed 4 bases from V and 6 bases from J; junction bases left unmatched: 6. There are 13 residues in the CDR3.

The sample holds many counts of this clonotype. The chain links TRBV6-1 to TRBJ1-2; D uncertain. There are 15 residues in the CDR3. Germline V CDR1 and CDR2: MNHNS, SASEGT. Trimming removed 1 base from V and 4 bases from J, with 13 bases in between. The CDR3 region has the DNA TGTGCCAGCAGTGAAGACGCAGGTACCTTCTATGGCTACACCTTC. Amino acid sequence: CASSEDAGTFYGYTF.

This clonotype was picked up many times. This rearrangement joins TRBV5-1 to TRBJ1-5; D is ambiguous. This CDR3 has 15 amino acids. Trimming shortened V by 5 bases and J by 4 bases, and 16 bases separated the two germline ends. Per the germline V gene, CDR1 is SGHRS and CDR2 is YFSETQ. The CDR3 DNA reads as TGCGCCAGCAGGAGGTCTCCCTTCGAAAATCAGCCCCAGCATTTT. It is translated as CASRRSPFENQPQHF.

This clonotype showed up many times. The genes are TRBV24-1 and TRBJ2-3, with D unresolved. V was pared by 0 bases and J by 1 base, with 7 bases between. There are 15 residues in the CDR3. Per the germline V gene, CDR1 is KGHDR and CDR2 is SFDVKD. The CDR3 nucleotides are TGTGCCACCAGTGATTTGCATAGGGGCACAGATACGCAGTATTTT. This codes for CATSDLHRGTDTQYF.

In this sample, this clonotype turned up many times. The V gene is TRBV20-1, the J gene TRBJ2-2, with D tentatively TRBD1 or TRBD2 (6 bases each). CDR1 and CDR2 (germline): DFQATT, SNEGSKA (reference sequence). This CDR3 has 15 residues. Trimming stripped 6 bases from V and 2 bases from J, with 16 bases between. The CDR3 nucleotides are TGCAGTGCCCGAGGTCGGGGGCTTAACACCGGGGAGCTGTTTTTT. Its protein is CSARGRGLNTGELFF.

Regarding this clonotype: Compared with germline, one end of the junction differs, possibly owing to a read error. The rearrangement links TRBV12-3 or TRBV12-4 to TRBJ1-2, with D hard to call. This CDR3 spans 14 amino acids. CDR3 sequence reads: CASRRGEGGYGYTF. CDR3 in DNA: TGCGCCAGCAGACGCGGGGAGGGCGGCTATGGCTACACCTTC.

This clonotype was seen many times. The gene calls are TRBV12-3 or TRBV12-4 and TRBJ2-5, with 7 bases fitting TRBD1. V dropped 5 bases and J dropped 4; count of bases not matched to a gene: 7. The CDR3 is made up of 14 amino acids. The CDR3 loop reads CASSVHRGGETQYF. Written as DNA, the CDR3 is TGTGCCAGCAGTGTACACAGGGGTGGAGAGACCCAGTACTTC.

On this clonotype itself: The junction shows a germline mismatch at one end, possibly a read error. The genes are TRBV19 and TRBJ1-4; D is undetermined. The CDR3 loop spans 15 amino acids. Per the germline V gene, CDR1 is LNHDA and CDR2 is SQIVND (reference sequence). CDR3 in DNA: TGTGCCAGCAGAGATCGGGCCCTCAATGATGATAAACTGTTTTTT. It is translated as CASRDRALNDDKLFF.

This clonotype came up many times. The rearrangement joins TRBV7-2 to TRBJ2-3, with 15 bases fitting TRBD2. Per the germline V gene, CDR1 is SGHTA and CDR2 is FQGNSA. CDR3 length: 17 residues. Trimming removed 1 base from V and 7 bases from J; junction bases left unmatched: 6. CDR3 DNA: TGTGCCAGCAGCTTAGGTTTGGGGACTAGCGGGGGGAATACGCAGTATTTT. Protein product: CASSLGLGTSGGNTQYF. Full variable domain (missing parts from reference TRBV7-2 and TRBJ2-3): GAGVSQSPSNKVTEKGKDVELRCDPISGHTALYWYRQSLGQGLEFLIYFQGNSAPDKSGLPSDRFSAERTGGSVSTLTIQRTQQEDSAVYLCASSLGLGTSGGNTQYFGPGTRLTVL.

Many counts were recorded for this clonotype. The chain uses TRBV14 and TRBJ2-3; D is uncertain. This CDR3 contains 11 residues. V shed 1 base and J shed 7 bases, with 3 bases lying between them. Germline V gene data show CDR1 as SGHDN and CDR2 as FVKESK. CDR3 residues: CASSQGYTQYF. The CDR3 region has the DNA TGTGCCAGCAGCCAAGGATATACGCAGTATTTT.

This clonotype has at least ten counts. The chain recombines TRBV24-1 with TRBJ2-5; 12 bases agree with TRBD2. Germline V gene sequence: CDR1 KGHDR, CDR2 SFDVKD. With V trimmed by 1 base and J by 2 bases, 4 bases remained unmatched. This CDR3 has 17 residues. The CDR3 region has the DNA TGTGCCACCAGTGATTTCCGGCTAGCGGGAGGGCAAGAGACCCAGTACTTC. Its protein product is CATSDFRLAGGQETQYF.

This clonotype appeared many times. The chain has TRBV5-6 and TRBJ1-2; TRBD1 matches 7 bases. Per germline, CDR1 SGHDT and CDR2 YYEEEE. The CDR3 sequence is 15 residues long. V was clipped by 0 bases and J by 0 bases; unmatched bases: 2. CDR3: CASSLGQGANYGYTF. CDR3 nucleotides: TGTGCCAGCAGCTTGGGACAGGGAGCTAACTATGGCTACACCTTC.

This clonotype was picked up many times. The chain links TRBV7-6 to TRBJ2-7; maybe TRBD1 (6 bases). The CDR3 has 13 amino acids. Trimming removed 5 bases from V and 3 bases from J, with 11 bases in between. Germline values: CDR1 SGHVS, CDR2 FNYEAQ. This CDR3 is CASSPWTDYEQYF. The CDR3, as DNA: TGTGCCAGCAGCCCGTGGACAGACTACGAGCAGTACTTC.

This clonotype was seen ten or more times. This rearrangement joins TRBV30 to TRBJ2-7, with unresolved D. V gave up 1 base and J gave up 6 bases, with 7 bases separating them. There are 11 residues in the CDR3. The germline V gene encodes CDR1 GTSNPN and CDR2 SVGIG (reference sequence). CDR3 protein: CAWSEISEQYF. The CDR3 bases are TGTGCCTGGAGTGAGATTTCCGAGCAGTACTTC.

This clonotype has at least ten counts. The chain links TRBV6-5 to TRBJ2-1; D gene unclear. CDR3 length: 12 amino acids. Germline CDR1 and CDR2: MNHEY and SVGAGI. Trimming removed 6 bases from V and 7 bases from J, with 10 bases in between. This CDR3 is CASSSPRNEQFF. CDR3 in DNA: TGTGCCAGCAGCTCTCCAAGGAATGAGCAGTTCTTC.

Many counts were recorded for this clonotype. The chain employs TRBV5-1 and TRBJ2-7; possible D gene TRBD1, 6 bases. This CDR3 has 14 residues. V dropped 3 bases and J dropped 3 bases, with 13 bases sitting between them. CDR1 SGHRS and CDR2 YFSETQ come from the germline V gene. CDR3 nucleotide sequence: TGCGCCAGCAGCTCCGGACAGTCCAACTACGAGCAGTACTTC. This codes for CASSSGQSNYEQYF. Full variable domain (outside the CDR3, taken from reference TRBV5-1 and TRBJ2-7): KAGVTQTPRYLIKTRGQQVTLSCSPISGHRSVSWYQQTPGQGLQFLFEYFSETQRNKGNFPGRFSGRQFSNSRSEMNVSTLELGDSALYLCASSSGQSNYEQYFGPGTRLTVT.

The rearrangement links TRBV5-1 to TRBJ2-1; TRBD2 agrees at 11 bases. This CDR3 comprises 15 residues. The V gene end was trimmed by 4 bases and the J gene end by 6 bases; junction bases not matched to a gene: 6. The germline V gene has CDR1 SGHRS and CDR2 YFSETQ. For the CDR3, the DNA is TGCGCCAGCAGCGTCGCTCTAGCGGGGGGCAATGAGCAGTTCTTC. Its translation is CASSVALAGGNEQFF.

This rearrangement joins TRBV20-1 to TRBJ2-3, with 11 bases aligning to TRBD2. J was trimmed by 6 bases and V by 0 bases; bases with no gene match: 5. Germline V gene data show CDR1 as DFQATT and CDR2 as SNEGSKA (reference sequence). This CDR3 comprises 15 residues. CDR3 amino acids: CSARDSGRAQDTQYF. DNA for the CDR3: TGCAGTGCTAGAGATAGCGGGAGGGCCCAGGATACGCAGTATTTT.

This clonotype was seen repeatedly, ten times or more. The rearrangement links TRBV7-2 to TRBJ2-7; D might be TRBD1 or TRBD2, each matching 6 bases. V was cut by 1 base and J by 6 bases, with 16 bases left in between. This CDR3 has 15 residues. The germline CDR1 and CDR2 sequences are SGHTA and FQGNSA. The chain's CDR3 is CASSLGGAGQSEQYF. CDR3 coding DNA: TGTGCCAGCAGCTTAGGGGGGGCCGGCCAAAGCGAGCAGTACTTC.

This clonotype appeared many times. This chain joins TRBV20-1 and TRBJ2-7, with TRBD2 matching over 8 bases. Germline V gene lookup returns CDR1 DFQATT and CDR2 SNEGSKA (reference sequence). The CDR3 sequence is 17 residues long. V was clipped by 3 bases and J by 0 bases; unmatched bases: 13. In nucleotides, the CDR3 is TGCAGTGCTAGTGGTACGGGGGGGCCCATTGTCTCCTACGAGCAGTACTTC. Its protein is CSASGTGGPIVSYEQYF.

The chain has TRBV5-5 and TRBJ2-1; TRBD2 aligns across 10 bases. Germline V CDR1 and CDR2: SGHKS, YYEKEE (reference sequence). The CDR3 has 15 amino acids. V shed 0 bases, J shed 10 bases, and the junction held 7 bases outside the gene matches. The CDR3 coding sequence is TGTGCCAGCAGCTTGGGGATAGCGGGGGGCCTAGAGCAGTTCTTC. It encodes CASSLGIAGGLEQFF.

This clonotype was seen at least ten times. J is TRBJ1-2 and V is TRBV2, with 12 bases that match TRBD1. The germline V gene encodes CDR1 SNHLY and CDR2 FYNNEI. This CDR3 is 15 amino acids long. Trimming removed 8 bases from V and 5 bases from J; junction bases left unmatched: 9. The DNA of the CDR3 is TGTGCCAGCCGGCGGGACAGGGGGCAAAGTTATGGCTACACCTTC. Its translation: CASRRDRGQSYGYTF.

This clonotype was seen ten or more times. A junction end diverges from the germline sequence, so it may reflect a read error. The chain joins TRBV12-3 or TRBV12-4 to TRBJ1-2; D gene uncertain. The CDR3 is 16 amino acids. CDR3 sequence (DNA): TGTGCCAGCAGTTTGTCGGCCCTAGAATCTAAGTATGGCTACACCTTC. Translation gives CASSLSALESKYGYTF.

V usage is TRBV6-2 or TRBV6-3 and J usage is TRBJ2-6, with D possibly TRBD2 on 7 matching bases. The germline V gene encodes CDR1 MNHEY and CDR2 SVGEGT. The CDR3 covers 16 residues. The ends were cut back, 5 bases at V and 2 bases at J, with 13 bases in the middle. The CDR3 loop reads CASSARGATGANVLTF. DNA for the CDR3: TGTGCCAGCAGTGCCCGGGGGGCGACTGGGGCCAACGTCCTGACTTTC.

The sample holds many counts of this clonotype. The CDR3 DNA sequence: TGCAGTGCTAGAACTCCGGGACAGCGACTTTATAGCAATCAGCCCCAGCATTTT. The encoded protein is CSARTPGQRLYSNQPQHF. V usage is TRBV20-1 and J usage is TRBJ1-5; TRBD1 agrees at 7 bases. Germline V gives CDR1 DFQATT, CDR2 SNEGSKA (reference sequence). V was pared by 2 bases and J by 0 bases, with 13 bases of the junction left unmatched. This CDR3 region has 18 residues.

This clonotype was counted ten times or more. This chain joins TRBV11-2 and TRBJ2-1; D may be TRBD1 (5 bases). CDR1 and CDR2 from the germline V gene are SGHAT and FQNNGV. Trimming stripped 1 base from V and 9 bases from J, with 13 bases between. The CDR3 spans 14 residues. The CDR3 protein is CASSLVPTATEQFF. In nucleotides, the CDR3 is TGTGCCAGCAGCTTAGTACCGACAGCGACTGAGCAGTTCTTC. Combining the CDR3 with reference TRBV11-2 and TRBJ2-1 gives the whole variable domain EAGVAQSPRYKIIEKRQSVAFWCNPISGHATLYWYQQILGQGPKLLIQFQNNGVVDDSQLPKDRFSAERLKGVDSTLKIQPAKLEDSAVYLCASSLVPTATEQFFGPGTRLTVL.